This T cell receptor beta chain comes out of a study of T and B cells in COVID-19 patients. TRB rearrangements were amplified by multiplex PCR with BIOMED2 TRB-A/B primers. MiXCR, run by TCRdb on the multiplex PCR reads, gives a single entry per CDR3 protein. The sample has 8,000 to 10,000 distinct CDR3 sequences; 30% to 40% are singletons. Germline CDR1 is LNHNV and CDR2 is YYDKDF (reference sequence). V lost 6 bases and J lost 1; bases outside the gene matches: 0. The CDR3 has 13 residues. TRB was amplified from approximately 250-480 ng of blood genomic DNA. By frequency in the sample, this clonotype is medium-sized.

The V and J genes are TRBV15 and TRBJ2-5; 9 bases fit TRBD2. The sample consisted of blood. This TCR was recovered from a human donor who had recovered from COVID-19. As DNA, the CDR3 is TGTGCCACCAGACTAGCGGGCCAAGAGACCCAGTACTTC. This encodes CATRLAGQETQYF.